The next 15 T cell receptor beta chains were all read from a single sample in a study of shared clonotypes between healthy human individuals. Data came from immunoSEQ multiplex PCR; TCRdb stores just in-frame clones and leaves some out. The sample lists some 1.5 million clones; approximately 98% were seen once. The sequencing input was naive CD4+ T cells sorted from blood. Subset given: CD45RA+ positively selected. The receptors were sampled from a man younger than 40 in good health.

The V and J genes are TRBV5-4 and TRBJ2-3, with 14 nucleotides matching TRBD2. CDR1 is SGHNT, CDR2 YYREEE, per germline (reference sequence). The CDR3 sequence is 16 residues long. J was trimmed by 6 bases and V by 4 bases; bases with no gene match: 7. The CDR3 nucleotides read TGTGCCAGCAGCCCCGGACTAGCGGGAGGAGAGGATACGCAGTATTTT. Encoded protein: CASSPGLAGGEDTQYF.

The DNA for the CDR3 is TGTGCCAGCAGCTTAGGACGACACCTGGGCGGCACCGGGGAGCTGTTTTTT. As protein: CASSLGRHLGGTGELFF. The chain recombines TRBV7-8 with TRBJ2-2; D unclear. V was shortened by 1 base and J by 4 bases, with 16 bases between the two germline ends. The CDR3 loop spans 17 amino acids. Per the germline V gene, CDR1 is SGHVS and CDR2 is FQNEAQ.

A note on this clone: This sample includes further DNA sequences coding for the same CDR3. The chain links TRBV9 to TRBJ2-2; D is unresolved. Trimming cost V 0 bases and J 3 bases, with 6 bases left between them. The CDR3 sequence is 14 residues long. Germline-derived CDR1 and CDR2 are SGDLS and YYNGEE. CDR3 amino acids: CASSVVPDTGELFF. Here the CDR3 DNA reads TGTGCCAGCAGCGTAGTGCCGGACACCGGGGAGCTGTTTTTT.

V gene TRBV11-2 combines with J gene TRBJ2-1; unclear D gene. CDR3 size: 14 residues. Germline V gene lookup returns CDR1 SGHAT and CDR2 FQNNGV. The ends were cut back, 0 bases at V and 6 bases at J, with 9 bases in the middle. For the CDR3, the DNA is TGTGCCAGCAGCTTAGAAGGTCTTCTCAATGAGCAGTTCTTC. Translation gives CASSLEGLLNEQFF. Combining the CDR3 with reference TRBV11-2 and TRBJ2-1 gives the whole variable domain EAGVAQSPRYKIIEKRQSVAFWCNPISGHATLYWYQQILGQGPKLLIQFQNNGVVDDSQLPKDRFSAERLKGVDSTLKIQPAKLEDSAVYLCASSLEGLLNEQFFGPGTRLTVL.

As DNA, the CDR3 is TGTGCCAGCAGCTTTAGCGGGAGCGGGTGGGAGCAGTACTTC. Amino acid sequence: CASSFSGSGWEQYF. The chain couples TRBV11-2 to TRBJ2-7, with 9 nucleotides matching TRBD2. Trimming took 3 bases from V and 7 from J; bases not matched to a gene: 7. Germline CDR1 and CDR2: SGHAT and FQNNGV. The CDR3 length is 14 residues.

This sequence joins TRBV5-4 and TRBJ1-2, with a possible D match to TRBD1 (6 bases). CDR1 and CDR2 (germline): SGHNT, YYREEE (reference sequence). The CDR3 runs to 14 residues. Trimming removed 1 base from V and 10 bases from J, with 17 bases in between. The CDR3 DNA reads TGTGCCAGCAGCTTGTTTTCAGGGGCCTTGGACTACACCTTC. It encodes CASSLFSGALDYTF.

The chain uses TRBV28 and TRBJ1-2, with a tentative D call TRBD1 (5 bases). The V and J ends lost 10 bases and 8 bases respectively, with 17 bases between them. Germline V gives CDR1 MDHEN, CDR2 SYDVKM. CDR3 length: 12 amino acids. The CDR3, as DNA: TGTGCCAACCGGGACGGATCTTCGGGCTACACCTTC. Translating gives CANRDGSSGYTF.

V and J are TRBV2 and TRBJ2-7; D is perhaps TRBD1 (5 bases). This CDR3 contains 16 residues. Trimming removed 1 base from V and 4 bases from J, with 17 bases in between. Germline CDR1 SNHLY, CDR2 FYNNEI. This chain's CDR3 is CASSEGRGRAKYEQYF. CDR3 sequence (DNA): TGTGCCAGCAGTGAAGGACGAGGCAGGGCGAAATACGAGCAGTACTTC.

CDR3: CASSLYRGREETQYF. The CDR3 DNA sequence: TGTGCCAGCAGTTTATACAGGGGGAGGGAAGAGACCCAGTACTTC. This rearrangement joins TRBV27 to TRBJ2-5; TRBD1 is a possible D gene (8 bases). Trimming cost V 1 base and J 3 bases, with 12 bases left between them. The CDR3 is 15 amino acids. Looked up from germline, CDR1 is MNHEY and CDR2 is SMNVEV (reference sequence).

V is TRBV18 and J is TRBJ2-3; 10 bases fit TRBD2. The V and J ends lost 5 bases and 0 bases, in that order; junction bases with no gene match: 8. Germline values: CDR1 KGHSH, CDR2 LQKENI. This CDR3 has 17 residues. The CDR3 DNA is TGTGCCAGCTCAAACCTAGCGGGAGCCCCTAGCACAGATACGCAGTATTTT. Protein sequence: CASSNLAGAPSTDTQYF.

The chain carries TRBV7-9 and TRBJ1-1; D uncertain. The germline CDR1 and CDR2 sequences are SEHNR and FQNEAQ (reference sequence). Between the trimmed V and J ends, which lost 5 bases and 3 bases, there was a span of 10 bases. The CDR3 is 13 residues long. The CDR3 spells CASSPLQYTEAFF. The CDR3 DNA follows: TGTGCCAGCAGCCCTCTTCAGTACACTGAAGCTTTCTTT.

This chain uses TRBV19 with TRBJ1-2; D gene uncertain. Germline assignment: CDR1 LNHDA and CDR2 SQIVND (reference sequence). The CDR3 extends over 13 amino acids. The ends were cut back, 5 bases at V and 8 bases at J, with 15 bases in the middle. The CDR3 nucleotides read TGTGCCAGTAGTCCGCTACTTAAGAGGGGCTACACCTTC. Its protein product is CASSPLLKRGYTF.

This sequence joins TRBV20-1 and TRBJ2-5; D remains ambiguous. V gave up 5 bases and J gave up 9 bases, with 10 bases separating them. This CDR3 comprises 10 residues. Germline lookup yields CDR1 DFQATT and CDR2 SNEGSKA (reference sequence). CDR3 nucleotides: TGCAGTGCTTCCTACCGACCCCAGTACTTC. It specifies CSASYRPQYF.

The chain joins TRBV2 to TRBJ2-1; the match to TRBD2 covers 9 bases. The CDR3 covers 18 residues. Germline assignment: CDR1 SNHLY and CDR2 FYNNEI. Unmatched junction bases numbered 16, after V lost 4 bases and J lost 6 bases. The CDR3 DNA reads as TGTGCCAGCAGTGGGGGCAGGGATCTAGCGGGATTGATCAATGAGCAGTTCTTC. Amino acids: CASSGGRDLAGLINEQFF.

The chain couples TRBV7-2 to TRBJ1-5; D possibly corresponds to TRBD1 (6 bases). This CDR3 has 15 amino acids. Germline lookup yields CDR1 SGHTA and CDR2 FQGNSA. Trimming left V 5 bases short and J 3 bases short, with 14 bases between. The CDR3 nucleotides are TGTGCCAGCAGCACACAATGGACAGTCAATCAGCCCCAGCATTTT. It is translated as CASSTQWTVNQPQHF.